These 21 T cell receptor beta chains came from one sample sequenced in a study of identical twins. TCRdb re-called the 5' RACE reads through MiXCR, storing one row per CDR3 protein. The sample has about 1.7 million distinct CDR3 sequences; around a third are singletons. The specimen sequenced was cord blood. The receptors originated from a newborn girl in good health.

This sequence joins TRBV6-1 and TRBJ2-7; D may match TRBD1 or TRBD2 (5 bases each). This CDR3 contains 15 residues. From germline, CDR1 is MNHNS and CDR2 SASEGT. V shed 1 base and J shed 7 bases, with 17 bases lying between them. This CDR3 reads CASSEVGRGAWEQYF. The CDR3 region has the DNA TGTGCCAGCAGTGAAGTTGGAAGGGGAGCCTGGGAGCAGTACTTC.

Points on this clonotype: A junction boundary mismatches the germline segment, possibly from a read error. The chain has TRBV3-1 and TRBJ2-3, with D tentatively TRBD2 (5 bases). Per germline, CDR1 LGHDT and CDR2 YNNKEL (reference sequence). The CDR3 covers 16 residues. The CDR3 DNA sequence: TGTGCCAGCAACCAAGGAGAGCGGTGGGCCACAGATACGCAGTATTTT. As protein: CASNQGERWATDTQYF.

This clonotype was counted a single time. CDR3 region: CSARRGYDEQYF. As DNA, the CDR3 is TGCAGTGCTAGGAGGGGCTACGACGAGCAGTACTTC. This chain uses TRBV20-1 with TRBJ2-5, with D perhaps assigned TRBD1 or TRBD2 (5 bases each). Gene TRBJ2-7 matches the end of the DNA better, so the J call may be wrong. CDR3 size: 12 residues. The germline gives CDR1 DFQATT, CDR2 SNEGSKA (reference sequence).

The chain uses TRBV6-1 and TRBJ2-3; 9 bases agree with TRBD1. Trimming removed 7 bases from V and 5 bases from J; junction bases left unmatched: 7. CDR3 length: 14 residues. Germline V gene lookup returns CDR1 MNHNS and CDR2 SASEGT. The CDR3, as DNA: TGTGCCAGCACCCGGGACAGGGTAGGAGATACGCAGTATTTT. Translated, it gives CASTRDRVGDTQYF.

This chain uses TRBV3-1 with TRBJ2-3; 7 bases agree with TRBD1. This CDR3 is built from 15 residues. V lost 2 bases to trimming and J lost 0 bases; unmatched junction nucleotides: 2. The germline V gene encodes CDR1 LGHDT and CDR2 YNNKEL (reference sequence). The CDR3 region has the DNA TGTGCCAGCAGCCAATGGACAGGCAGCACAGATACGCAGTATTTT. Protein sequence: CASSQWTGSTDTQYF.

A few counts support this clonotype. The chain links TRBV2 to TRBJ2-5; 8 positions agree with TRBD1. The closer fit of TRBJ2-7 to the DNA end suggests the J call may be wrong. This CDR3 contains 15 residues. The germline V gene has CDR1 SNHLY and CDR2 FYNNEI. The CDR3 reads CASSEGTGPRCEQYF. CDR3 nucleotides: TGTGCCAGCAGTGAAGGGACAGGGCCCAGGTGCGAGCAGTACTTC.

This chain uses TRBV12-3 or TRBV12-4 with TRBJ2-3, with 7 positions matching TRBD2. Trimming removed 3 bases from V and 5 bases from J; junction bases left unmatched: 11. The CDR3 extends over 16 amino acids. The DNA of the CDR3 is TGTGCCAGCAGTTTGGACCTGAGCGGGACGGGAGATACGCAGTATTTT. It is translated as CASSLDLSGTGDTQYF.

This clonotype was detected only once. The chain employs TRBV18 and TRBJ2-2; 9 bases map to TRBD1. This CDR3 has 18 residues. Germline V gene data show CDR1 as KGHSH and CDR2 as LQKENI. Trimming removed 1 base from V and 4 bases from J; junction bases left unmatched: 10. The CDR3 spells CASSPHGTGTLGTGELFF. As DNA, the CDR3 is TGTGCCAGCTCACCACATGGGACAGGGACCCTCGGCACCGGGGAGCTGTTTTTT.

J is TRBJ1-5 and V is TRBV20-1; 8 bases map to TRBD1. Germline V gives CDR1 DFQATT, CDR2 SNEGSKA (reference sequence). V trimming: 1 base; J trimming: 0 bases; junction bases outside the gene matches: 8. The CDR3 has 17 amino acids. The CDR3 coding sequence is TGCAGTGCTAGAGCCAGGGGGCCCTACCCTAGCAATCAGCCCCAGCATTTT. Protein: CSARARGPYPSNQPQHF.

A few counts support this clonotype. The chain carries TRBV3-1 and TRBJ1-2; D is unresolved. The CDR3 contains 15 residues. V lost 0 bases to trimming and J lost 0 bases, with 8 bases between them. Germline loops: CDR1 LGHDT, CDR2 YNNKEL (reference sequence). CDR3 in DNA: TGTGCCAGCAGCCAAGATGTGGCAGCTAACTATGGCTACACCTTC. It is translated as CASSQDVAANYGYTF.

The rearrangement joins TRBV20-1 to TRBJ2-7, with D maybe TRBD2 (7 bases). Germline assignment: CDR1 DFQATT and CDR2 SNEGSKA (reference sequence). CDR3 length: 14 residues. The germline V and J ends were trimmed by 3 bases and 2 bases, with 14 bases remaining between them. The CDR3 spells CSASLGGTTYEQYF. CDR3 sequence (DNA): TGCAGTGCTAGCCTGGGGGGGACAACCTACGAGCAGTACTTC.

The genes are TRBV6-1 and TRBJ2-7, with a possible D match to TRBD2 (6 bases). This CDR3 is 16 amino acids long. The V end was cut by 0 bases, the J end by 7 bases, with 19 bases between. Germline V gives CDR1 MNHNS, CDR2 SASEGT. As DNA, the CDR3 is TGTGCCAGCAGTGAAGCGCTTCGCGGGGTAAACAATGAGCAGTACTTC. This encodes CASSEALRGVNNEQYF.

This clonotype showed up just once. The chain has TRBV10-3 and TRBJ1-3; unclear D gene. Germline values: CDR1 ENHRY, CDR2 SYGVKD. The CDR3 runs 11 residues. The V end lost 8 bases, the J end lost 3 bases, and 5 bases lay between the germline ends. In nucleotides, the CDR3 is TGTGCCATCCTCCTTGGAAACACCATATATTTT. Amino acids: CAILLGNTIYF.

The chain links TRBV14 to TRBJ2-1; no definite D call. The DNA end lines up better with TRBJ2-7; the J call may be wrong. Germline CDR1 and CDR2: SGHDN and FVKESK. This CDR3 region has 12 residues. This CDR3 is CASSQFLNEQYF. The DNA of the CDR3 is TGTGCCAGCAGCCAATTCCTCAATGAGCAGTACTTC.

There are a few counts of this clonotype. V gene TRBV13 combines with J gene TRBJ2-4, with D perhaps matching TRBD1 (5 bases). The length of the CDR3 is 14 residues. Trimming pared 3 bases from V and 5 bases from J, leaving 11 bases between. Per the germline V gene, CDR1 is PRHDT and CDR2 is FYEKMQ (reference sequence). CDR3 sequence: CASSFRGYENIQYF. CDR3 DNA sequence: TGTGCCAGCAGCTTTAGGGGCTATGAAAACATTCAGTACTTC. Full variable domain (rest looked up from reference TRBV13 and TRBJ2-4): AAGVIQSPRHLIKEKRETATLKCYPIPRHDTVYWYQQGPGQDPQFLISFYEKMQSDKGSIPDRFSAQQFSDYHSELNMSSLELGDSALYFCASSFRGYENIQYFGAGTRLSVL.

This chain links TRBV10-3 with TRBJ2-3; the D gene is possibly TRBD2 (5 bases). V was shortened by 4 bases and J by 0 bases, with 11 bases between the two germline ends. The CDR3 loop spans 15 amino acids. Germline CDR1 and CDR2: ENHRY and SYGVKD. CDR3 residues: CAISGAGVSTDTQYF. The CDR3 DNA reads TGTGCCATCAGTGGGGCGGGCGTAAGCACAGATACGCAGTATTTT.

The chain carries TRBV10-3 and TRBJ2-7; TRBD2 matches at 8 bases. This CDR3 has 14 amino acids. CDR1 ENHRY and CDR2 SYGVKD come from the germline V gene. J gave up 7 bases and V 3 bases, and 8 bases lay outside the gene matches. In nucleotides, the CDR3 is TGTGCCATCAGTGACGGGGGGGCTTACAATGAGCAGTACTTC. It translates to CAISDGGAYNEQYF.

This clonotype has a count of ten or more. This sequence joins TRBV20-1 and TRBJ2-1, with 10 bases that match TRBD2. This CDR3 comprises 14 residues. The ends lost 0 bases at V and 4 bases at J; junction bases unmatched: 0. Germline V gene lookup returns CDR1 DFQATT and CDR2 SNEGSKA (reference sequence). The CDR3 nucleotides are TGCAGTGCTAGAGATAGCGGGGGGTACAATGAGCAGTTCTTC. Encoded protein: CSARDSGGYNEQFF.

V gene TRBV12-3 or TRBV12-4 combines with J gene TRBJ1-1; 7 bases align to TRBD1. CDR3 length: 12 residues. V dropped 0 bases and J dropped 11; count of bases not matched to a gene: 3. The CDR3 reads CASSLALTGAFF. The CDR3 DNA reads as TGTGCCAGCAGTTTAGCATTGACAGGGGCTTTCTTT.

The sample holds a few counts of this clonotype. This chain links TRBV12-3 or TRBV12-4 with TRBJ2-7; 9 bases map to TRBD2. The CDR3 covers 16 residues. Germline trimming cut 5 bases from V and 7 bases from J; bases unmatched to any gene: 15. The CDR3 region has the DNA TGTGCCAGCAGTCCTCAACTAGCGGGCCTGTTTATAGAGCAGTACTTC. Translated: CASSPQLAGLFIEQYF.

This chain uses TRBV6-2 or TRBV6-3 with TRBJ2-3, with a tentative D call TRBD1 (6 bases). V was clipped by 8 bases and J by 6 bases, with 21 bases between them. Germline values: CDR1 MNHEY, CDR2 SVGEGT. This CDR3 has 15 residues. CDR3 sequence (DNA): TGTGCCAGCGTACAGGGCGCTGGTACTAGGGATACGCAGTATTTT. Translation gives CASVQGAGTRDTQYF.